This T cell receptor (beta chain) was profiled in a study of cytomegalovirus exposure and HLA in healthy donors. As for the study in general: Ancestry clustering placed around 80% of a few hundred genotyped donors in the Caucasian-associated cluster.

V was clipped by 0 bases and J by 4 bases; unmatched bases: 8. The length of the CDR3 is 16 residues. Per germline, CDR1 MNHEY and CDR2 SVGAGI. This PCR relied on a set of 60 Vbeta primers and 13 Jbeta primers. The table came from immunoSEQ multiplex PCR; TCRdb's copy has only in-frame clones and leaves some out. The data hold more than 90,000 clones, with approximately 70% observed a single time. This clonotype was obtained from a woman under 40 in good health and CMV-seronegative. The genes are TRBV6-5 and TRBJ1-1, with 7 bases lining up with TRBD1. Specimen: PBMCs. The CDR3 reads CASSYSIEGATTEAFF. As DNA, the CDR3 is TGTGCCAGCAGTTACTCGATAGAGGGGGCAACCACTGAAGCTTTCTTT.